This passage covers 28 T cell receptor beta chains from one sample sequenced in a study of human T cells and chemical hapten exposure. TCRdb redid the calling of the RACE reads with MiXCR, one entry per CDR3 protein. The sample gives tens of thousands of distinct CDR3 sequences, 11% of which show up once; around 1.5% is in the top ten. Time point given: patch test 2, 6 weeks after DPC sensitization. The treatment was: therapeutic diphenylcyclopropenone sensitization with weekly scalp DPC. The sequences come from whole blood, collected in connection with sensitization to the hapten diphenylcyclopropenone (DPC). All receptors derive from a man between 18 and 35 years old with alopecia areata. Some clones in this sample may be carry-over from other donors' samples.

This clonotype was detected only a few times. The chain carries TRBV6-4 and TRBJ2-1, with 8 nucleotides matching TRBD1. V was pared by 0 bases and J by 3 bases, with 1 base of the junction left unmatched. The CDR3 runs 15 residues. CDR1 and CDR2 from the germline V gene are MRHNA and SNTAGT. In DNA form, the CDR3 reads TGTGCCAGCAGTGACTCAACAGGGGGCTACAATGAGCAGTTCTTC. Translation gives CASSDSTGGYNEQFF.

The chain combines TRBV6-2 or TRBV6-3 with TRBJ1-1; 8 bases align to TRBD1. Germline V gene sequence: CDR1 MNHEY, CDR2 SVGEGT. The CDR3 contains 15 residues. The ends lost 6 bases at V and 5 bases at J; junction bases unmatched: 11. Written as DNA, the CDR3 is TGTGCCAGCAGCCTCAGAGTCAGGGGGCATACTGAAGCTTTCTTT. Protein: CASSLRVRGHTEAFF.

There are many counts of this clonotype. CDR3 protein: CASSGPAPIKNIQYF. CDR3 bases: TGTGCCAGCAGTGGTCCGGCCCCGATAAAAAACATTCAGTACTTC. J is TRBJ2-4 and V is TRBV2, with D hard to call. V was pared by 4 bases and J by 4 bases, with 14 bases between. CDR3 size: 15 residues. Germline CDR1 and CDR2: SNHLY and FYNNEI.

This clonotype showed up just a few times. The chain has TRBV29-1 and TRBJ2-5; D is tentatively TRBD1 or TRBD2 (6 bases each). V was shortened by 7 bases and J by 3 bases, with 15 bases between the two germline ends. Germline V CDR1 and CDR2: SQVTM, ANQGSEA. The CDR3 extends over 13 amino acids. For the CDR3, the DNA is TGCAGCGCCAGGGGACTCTTTAAAGAGACCCAGTACTTC. This translates into CSARGLFKETQYF. Drawing the rest from reference TRBV29-1 and TRBJ2-5, the complete variable domain is SAVISQKPSRDICQRGTSLTIQCQVDSQVTMMFWYRQQPGQSLTLIATANQGSEATYESGFVIDKFPISRPNLTFSTLTVSNMSPEDSSIYLCSARGLFKETQYFGPGTRLLVL.

In its sample, this clonotype was seen many times. The chain is built from TRBV28 and TRBJ1-2; D is unresolved. CDR3 size: 17 residues. V shed 4 bases and J shed 3 bases, with 21 bases lying between them. Germline-derived CDR1 and CDR2 are MDHEN and SYDVKM. As DNA, the CDR3 is TGTGCCAGCAGTTACCCCCTTGAAGTGGCAGGAGACTATGGCTACACCTTC. Translating it yields CASSYPLEVAGDYGYTF.

This clonotype showed up just a few times. A read error may produce the germline difference seen at one junction end. The chain carries TRBV6-1 and TRBJ2-7; D call uncertain. The germline V gene has CDR1 MNHNS and CDR2 SASEGT. CDR3 length equals 14 residues. The CDR3 region is CASSDWTVSHEQYF. The CDR3, as DNA: TGTGCCAGCAGTGACTGGACGGTCTCCCACGAGCAGTACTTC.

This chain's CDR3 is CASSTGHQNNEQFF. The DNA of the CDR3 is TGCGCCAGCAGCACAGGACACCAAAACAATGAGCAGTTCTTC. This sequence joins TRBV5-1 and TRBJ2-1; D perhaps matches TRBD1 (5 bases). The length of the CDR3 is 14 residues. The germline V gene has CDR1 SGHRS and CDR2 YFSETQ. Trimming took 4 bases from V and 5 from J, leaving 13 bases between them.

This clonotype has at least ten counts. The rearrangement joins TRBV20-1 to TRBJ1-1; TRBD1 matches 11 bases. V was pared by 5 bases and J by 5 bases, with 4 bases of the junction left unmatched. CDR3 size: 13 residues. The V gene's germline CDR1 is DFQATT and CDR2 SNEGSKA (reference sequence). CDR3 sequence: CSAHRDRGTEAFF. CDR3 bases: TGCAGTGCTCACCGGGACAGGGGGACTGAAGCTTTCTTT.

This clonotype was seen many times. This chain joins TRBV4-2 and TRBJ1-2, with TRBD1 matching 7 bases. Germline V gene sequence: CDR1 LGHNA, CDR2 YNFKEQ. The J segment lost 0 bases and the V segment lost 0 bases, leaving 13 bases of the junction unmatched. This CDR3 region has 19 residues. In DNA form, the CDR3 reads TGTGCCAGCAGCCAAGAACCCAGTGGGACAGAAGGCTCTAACTATGGCTACACCTTC. Protein: CASSQEPSGTEGSNYGYTF.

The V and J genes are TRBV28 and TRBJ1-2, with D unclear. V was pared by 6 bases and J by 2 bases, with 4 bases between. The CDR3 is made up of 11 amino acids. The germline V gene encodes CDR1 MDHEN and CDR2 SYDVKM. In nucleotides, the CDR3 is TGTGCCAGCAGGGAGAACTATGGCTACACCTTC. It specifies CASRENYGYTF.

There are many counts of this clonotype. The chain recombines TRBV6-5 with TRBJ2-3, with 10 bases aligning to TRBD2. The germline gives CDR1 MNHEY, CDR2 SVGAGI. J gave up 2 bases and V 6 bases, and 5 bases lay outside the gene matches. This CDR3 contains 15 residues. CDR3 nucleotide sequence: TGTGCCAGCAGAAGAGCGGGGGGGGTCACAGATACGCAGTATTTT. Protein: CASRRAGGVTDTQYF.

The chain is built from TRBV24-1 and TRBJ1-5; no definite D call. Per the germline V gene, CDR1 is KGHDR and CDR2 is SFDVKD. V was clipped by 8 bases and J by 6 bases, with 4 bases between them. The length of the CDR3 is 10 residues. The CDR3 reads CATKSQPQHF. The DNA for the CDR3 is TGTGCCACCAAGAGTCAGCCCCAGCATTTT.

This clonotype was detected ten times or more. The rearrangement links TRBV7-9 to TRBJ2-1, with 10 nucleotides matching TRBD2. V gave up 5 bases and J gave up 5 bases; unmatched junction bases: 6. This CDR3 region has 15 residues. Germline V gives CDR1 SEHNR, CDR2 FQNEAQ (reference sequence). CDR3: CASSPASGGNNEQFF. The CDR3 nucleotides are TGTGCCAGCAGCCCAGCTAGCGGGGGTAACAATGAGCAGTTCTTC.

There are a few counts of this clonotype. The chain recombines TRBV14 with TRBJ2-5; TRBD2 matches 12 bases. V gave up 0 bases and J gave up 2 bases; unmatched junction bases: 7. CDR3 length: 18 residues. Looked up from germline, CDR1 is SGHDN and CDR2 is FVKESK. The CDR3 spells CASSQETRLAGVQETQYF. The CDR3 DNA reads TGTGCCAGCAGCCAAGAAACCCGACTAGCGGGGGTTCAAGAGACCCAGTACTTC.

This clonotype was detected only a few times. The gene calls are TRBV9 and TRBJ2-2; tentative D call: TRBD1 (5 bases). With 2 bases removed from V and 4 bases from J, the gap between germline ends came to 12 bases. Germline loops: CDR1 SGDLS, CDR2 YYNGEE. The CDR3 sequence is 15 residues long. This CDR3 is CASSVRPDSTGELFF. The CDR3 coding sequence is TGTGCCAGCAGCGTCCGACCTGACAGCACCGGGGAGCTGTTTTTT. Filled out from reference TRBV9 and TRBJ2-2, the complete variable domain reads DSGVTQTPKHLITATGQRVTLRCSPRSGDLSVYWYQQSLDQGLQFLIQYYNGEERAKGNILERFSAQQFPDLHSELNLSSLELGDSALYFCASSVRPDSTGELFFGEGSRLTVL.

This chain uses TRBV9 with TRBJ2-1, with D perhaps matching TRBD2 (7 bases). The germline V and J ends were trimmed by 7 bases and 1 base, with 18 bases remaining between them. The CDR3 consists of 16 residues. CDR1 SGDLS and CDR2 YYNGEE come from the germline V gene. CDR3 DNA: TGTGCCAGCGTCCGGGACGGGGGGACATCCTACAATGAGCAGTTCTTC. It is translated as CASVRDGGTSYNEQFF.

This chain links TRBV11-2 with TRBJ2-7; the D is unclear. CDR3 length equals 16 residues. The germline V and J ends were trimmed by 2 bases and 2 bases, with 16 bases remaining between them. Germline V lookup: CDR1 SGHAT, CDR2 FQNNGV. CDR3 in DNA: TGTGCCAGCAGCTTATCCCTGGCCCGATCGACCTACGAGCAGTACTTC. As protein: CASSLSLARSTYEQYF.

This chain links TRBV7-3 with TRBJ1-2; D is possibly TRBD1 (6 bases). V gave up 5 bases and J gave up 8 bases, with 18 bases separating them. Per the germline V gene, CDR1 is SGHTA and CDR2 is FQGTGA. CDR3 length: 14 amino acids. This CDR3 reads CASSPASYRDGYTF. The CDR3 DNA reads as TGTGCCAGCAGCCCAGCCTCTTACAGGGACGGCTACACCTTC.

There are a few counts of this clonotype. The chain employs TRBV5-1 and TRBJ1-1, with D perhaps matching TRBD1 (6 bases). Germline loops: CDR1 SGHRS, CDR2 YFSETQ. The CDR3 consists of 16 residues. V lost 0 bases to trimming and J lost 4 bases, with 16 bases between them. CDR3 residues: CASSLGYSRDTTEAFF. In DNA, the CDR3 is TGCGCCAGCAGCTTGGGGTATTCTCGGGACACCACTGAAGCTTTCTTT.

The V and J genes are TRBV12-3 or TRBV12-4 and TRBJ2-2; possibly TRBD1 for D (6 bases). The V gene lost 3 bases and the J gene lost 9 bases, with 17 bases spanning the gap. CDR3 length: 15 amino acids. The CDR3 sequence: CASSFWQGKVRELFF. CDR3 nucleotide sequence: TGTGCCAGCAGTTTCTGGCAGGGGAAGGTGCGGGAGCTGTTTTTT.

This clonotype was recorded at least ten times. CDR3 amino acids: CASSYGLGGGTDTQYF. Written as DNA, the CDR3 is TGTGCCAGCAGTTACGGGCTCGGGGGGGGCACAGATACGCAGTATTTT. The rearrangement links TRBV6-6 to TRBJ2-3; TRBD2 matches at 8 bases. The germline V gene encodes CDR1 MNHNY and CDR2 SVGAGI (reference sequence). The V and J ends lost 2 bases and 1 base, in that order; junction bases with no gene match: 5. The CDR3 runs to 16 residues.

This clonotype has at least ten counts. This chain uses TRBV3-1 with TRBJ2-1; D call uncertain. Trimming removed 0 bases from V and 8 bases from J, with 5 bases in between. The CDR3 consists of 12 residues. CDR1 LGHDT and CDR2 YNNKEL come from the germline V gene (reference sequence). This chain's CDR3 is CASSQERHEQFF. Written as DNA, the CDR3 is TGTGCCAGCAGCCAAGAGCGGCATGAGCAGTTCTTC.

The chain links TRBV9 to TRBJ2-5, with a possible D match to TRBD1 (7 bases). The CDR3 length is 14 residues. The V end was cut by 4 bases, the J end by 4 bases, with 14 bases between. CDR1 is SGDLS and CDR2 is YYNGEE in the germline V gene. Written as DNA, the CDR3 is TGTGCCAGCAGCCCGAGACAGGGAGGAGAGACCCAGTACTTC. Its protein is CASSPRQGGETQYF.

The chain carries TRBV6-2 or TRBV6-3 and TRBJ1-2; possibly TRBD1 for D (5 bases). V was cut by 6 bases and J by 0 bases, with 17 bases left in between. Germline V lookup: CDR1 MNHEY, CDR2 SVGEGT. The CDR3 runs to 16 residues. CDR3 nucleotides: TGTGCCAGCAGCACCCGGACACAGCCCTCTAACTATGGCTACACCTTC. Residues: CASSTRTQPSNYGYTF.

This clonotype was counted at least ten times. The chain carries TRBV20-1 and TRBJ2-1, with TRBD2 matching over 8 bases. The CDR3 contains 15 residues. Germline V CDR1 and CDR2: DFQATT, SNEGSKA (reference sequence). With 0 bases clipped from V and 6 bases from J, the junction kept 7 bases outside the gene matches. Written as DNA, the CDR3 is TGCAGTGCTAGAGATCAACGGGGGGGCGGCAATGAGCAGTTCTTC. Its translation is CSARDQRGGGNEQFF.

This clonotype showed up many times. The chain is built from TRBV6-2 or TRBV6-3 and TRBJ1-3, with D tentatively TRBD1 (5 bases). This CDR3 has 15 residues. From germline, CDR1 is MNHEY and CDR2 SVGEGT. Trimming left V 2 bases short and J 3 bases short, with 11 bases between. For the CDR3, the DNA is TGTGCCAGCAGTTACGTGAGGGGCGATGGAAACACCATATATTTT. Translated, it gives CASSYVRGDGNTIYF.

This clonotype was seen a handful of times. V gene TRBV5-1 combines with J gene TRBJ1-6, with 8 bases matching TRBD1. V dropped 0 bases and J dropped 7; count of bases not matched to a gene: 15. This CDR3 is built from 19 residues. Germline lookup yields CDR1 SGHRS and CDR2 YFSETQ. The CDR3 region is CASSLDFTRGAGGNSPLHF. CDR3 bases: TGCGCCAGCAGCTTGGATTTTACCCGGGGCGCAGGGGGCAATTCACCCCTCCACTTT.

The sample holds many counts of this clonotype. The J gene is TRBJ2-2, the V gene TRBV10-1; 8 bases map to TRBD1. The CDR3 has 15 amino acids. CDR1 and CDR2 from the germline V gene are WNHNN and SYGVQD (reference sequence). Losses at the gene ends were 5 bases for V and 3 bases for J; bases not matched to a gene: 5. This chain's CDR3 is CASSLDRADTGELFF. For the CDR3, the DNA is TGCGCCAGCAGTCTGGACAGGGCGGACACCGGGGAGCTGTTTTTT.